This entry describes one T cell receptor beta chain. The antigen remains undetermined. This sample stems from a study of T cell responses to AZD1222 COVID-19 vaccine. Study findings and constraints: It was only six AZD1222 recipients who were seropositive at baseline.

Germline lookup yields CDR1 SGHRS and CDR2 YFSETQ. CDR3 size: 14 residues. J was trimmed by 8 bases and V by 0 bases; bases with no gene match: 5. Sequenced by immunoSEQ multiplex PCR; TCRdb stores in-frame clones only, minus some. The sample contains about 89,000 clones, 91% of which appear only once. The receptor was isolated from an adult in good health. The starting material was peripheral blood, obtained on day 0 of MenACWY control vaccination. The chain joins TRBV5-1 to TRBJ1-2; TRBD1 matches 9 bases. This CDR3 reads CASSLDRGPEGYTF. The CDR3 region has the DNA TGCGCCAGCAGCTTGGACAGGGGGCCCGAGGGCTACACCTTC.